A selection of T cell receptor beta chains follows, all from one sample in a study of CD8 T cells in ankylosing spondylitis. From the 5' RACE reads, TCRdb called clonotypes with MiXCR, one entry per CDR3 protein. The sample carries some 120,000 distinct CDR3 sequences, around 7% recorded once. The sequenced sample was blood, either unsorted or a sorted T cell fraction (not recorded which). Source of these receptors: a male donor with ankylosing spondylitis or in good health (not recorded which). The CDR3 runs from the conserved cysteine through the conserved F or W. A D gene is named only where the DNA matches it firmly. Some rows have no size entry. The others give once, few or many, or a class for an expanded clone.

>-|12|TRBV29-1|medium-sized|TRBJ1-2
CSVVQGVEGYTF
TGCAGCGTCGTCCAGGGAGTCGAAGGCTACACCTTC
>-|14|TRBV5-1|many|TRBJ1-2
CASSTRGRQYGYTF
TGCGCCAGCAGCACCCGCGGACGGCAATATGGCTACACCTTC
>TRBD1|16|TRBV28|once|TRBJ2-1
CASSPARGRSYNEQFF
TGTGCCAGCAGTCCCGCTAGGGGGCGTTCCTACAATGAGCAGTTCTTC
>TRBD1|16|TRBV27|many|TRBJ1-2
CASSPPPGQGAYGYTF
TGTGCCAGCAGTCCACCGCCCGGACAGGGGGCCTATGGCTACACCTTC
>-|13|TRBV6-2/TRBV6-3|many|TRBJ2-7
CASTSHQAYEQYF
TGTGCCAGCACTTCCCACCAGGCGTACGAGCAGTACTTC
>-|15|TRBV20-1|many|TRBJ2-4
CSARNDRAGTNIQYF
TGCAGTGCTAGAAATGACCGGGCAGGGACAAACATTCAGTACTTC
>-|13|TRBV5-6|few|TRBJ2-3
CASSAPITDTQYF
TGTGCCAGCAGCGCGCCCATTACAGATACGCAGTATTTT
>TRBD1|15|TRBV5-6|few|TRBJ2-5
CASSLAGQAQETQYF
TGTGCCAGCAGCTTGGCGGGACAGGCCCAAGAGACCCAGTACTTC
>-|13|TRBV7-9|few|TRBJ1-1
CASRVTQNTEAFF
TGTGCCAGCAGAGTAACACAGAACACTGAAGCTTTCTTT
>TRBD1|14|TRBV12-3/TRBV12-4|many|TRBJ2-7
CASSRGQGINEQYF
TGTGCCAGCAGCCGGGGACAGGGGATCAACGAGCAGTACTTC
>-|15|TRBV7-3|many|TRBJ2-1
CASSLYGGGGIEQFF
TGTGCCAGCAGCTTATATGGAGGGGGGGGGATTGAGCAGTTCTTC
>-|16|TRBV7-2|-|TRBJ2-7
CASSLGGSQGFYEQYF
TGTGCCAGCAGCTTAGGAGGGTCTCAGGGGTTCTACGAGCAGTACTTC
>-|13|TRBV29-1|many|TRBJ1-2
CSVVGQTNYGYTF
TGCAGCGTTGTCGGACAGACAAACTATGGCTACACCTTC
>-|12|TRBV3-1|many|TRBJ2-3
CASSQVTNTQYF
TGTGCCAGCAGCCAAGTGACCAATACGCAGTATTTT
>TRBD2|16|TRBV7-2|many|TRBJ2-3
CASSKTSGRRTDTQYF
TGTGCCAGCAGCAAGACTAGCGGGAGACGAACAGATACGCAGTATTTT
>-|16|TRBV7-8|-|TRBJ2-7
CDRPTWTAVNSYEQYF
TGTGACAGGCCAACGTGGACGGCGGTGAACTCCTACGAGCAGTACTTC
>-|12|TRBV5-1|many|TRBJ2-1
CASSLGENEQFF
TGCGCCAGCAGCCTAGGGGAGAATGAGCAGTTCTTC
>TRBD2|16|TRBV5-1|many|TRBJ2-6
CASSLGLAYGANVLTF
TGCGCCAGCAGCTTGGGACTAGCGTACGGGGCCAACGTCCTGACTTTC
>-|15|TRBV5-1|many|TRBJ2-1
CASSLEQGGDNEQFF
TGCGCCAGCAGCTTGGAACAGGGAGGGGACAATGAGCAGTTCTTC
>-|15|TRBV7-8|many|TRBJ1-1
CASSLSPTLNTEAFF
TGTGCCAGCAGCTTATCCCCGACACTGAACACTGAAGCTTTCTTT
>-|14|TRBV6-2/TRBV6-3|many|TRBJ1-5
CASSDRDPKGPQHF
TGTGCCAGCAGTGACCGGGACCCTAAGGGGCCCCAGCATTTT
>-|15|TRBV7-8|many|TRBJ2-7
CASSLGVVGGFEQYF
TGTGCCAGCAGCTTAGGGGTAGTCGGGGGCTTCGAGCAGTACTTC
>TRBD1|12|TRBV10-3|many|TRBJ1-5
CATGQGMQPQHF
TGTGCCACCGGACAGGGAATGCAGCCCCAGCATTTT
>-|14|TRBV6-5|-|TRBJ1-1
CASSYGSGYTEAFF
TGTGCCAGCAGTTACGGCTCAGGGTACACTGAAGCTTTCTTT
>-|12|TRBV5-1|many|TRBJ2-3
CASSRNTDTQYF
TGCGCCAGCAGCCGAAACACAGATACGCAGTATTTT
>-|14|TRBV5-1|many|TRBJ2-7
CASSLAEATYEQYF
TGCGCCAGCAGCTTGGCGGAGGCCACCTACGAGCAGTACTTC
>-|15|TRBV28|many|TRBJ2-2
CASSFQGFRTGELFF
TGTGCCAGCAGTTTCCAGGGATTCCGCACCGGGGAGCTGTTTTTT
>TRBD1|17|TRBV5-1|many|TRBJ2-6
CASRDPLEGAGANVLTF
TGCGCCAGCAGGGACCCTCTAGAGGGGGCTGGTGCCAACGTCCTGACTTTC
>-|16|TRBV5-5|-|TRBJ1-1
CASSLASLQGNTEAFF
TGTGCCAGCAGCTTGGCGTCTCTTCAGGGGAACACTGAAGCTTTCTTT
>-|14|TRBV7-2|many|TRBJ2-7
CASSNSGLANEQYF
TGTGCCAGCAGCAATAGCGGTTTGGCGAACGAGCAGTACTTC
>TRBD2|14|TRBV28|many|TRBJ2-1
CASVAGGPLNEQFF
TGTGCCAGCGTAGCGGGAGGGCCTTTAAATGAGCAGTTCTTC
>-|14|TRBV14|many|TRBJ2-1
CASSQVVTNNEQFF
TGTGCCAGCAGCCAAGTCGTGACTAACAATGAGCAGTTCTTC
>-|16|TRBV12-3/TRBV12-4|many|TRBJ1-1
CASSLTQGLGITEAFF
TGTGCCAGCAGTTTAACCCAGGGATTAGGTATCACTGAAGCTTTCTTT
>-|17|TRBV5-5|many|TRBJ2-3
CASSPKGGTIPTDTQYF
TGTGCCAGCAGCCCTAAGGGTGGGACGATCCCCACAGATACGCAGTATTTT
>-|14|TRBV9|many|TRBJ2-3
CASSVVGGRDTQYF
TGTGCCAGCAGCGTAGTTGGGGGGCGAGATACGCAGTATTTT
>TRBD2|16|TRBV5-1|many|TRBJ2-5
CASSMGLAGLQETQYF
TGCGCCAGCAGCATGGGACTAGCGGGCTTACAAGAGACCCAGTACTTC
>TRBD2|14|TRBV20-1|many|TRBJ2-7
CSARLAGGQYEQYF
TGCAGTGCTCGACTAGCGGGGGGCCAATACGAGCAGTACTTC
>TRBD2|13|TRBV10-2|many|TRBJ2-1
CASGASGRNEQFF
TGCGCCAGCGGGGCTAGCGGGAGGAATGAGCAGTTCTTC
>TRBD1|15|TRBV20-1|many|TRBJ2-1
CSARSYRDRVGEQFF
TGCAGTGCTAGATCATACCGGGACAGGGTGGGTGAGCAGTTCTTC
>-|15|TRBV12-3/TRBV12-4|many|TRBJ2-3
CASTSREKRTDTQYF
TGTGCCAGCACCTCGCGTGAGAAGCGCACAGATACGCAGTATTTT
>TRBD2|15|TRBV5-1|-|TRBJ2-1
CASSASGTSGGDEFF
TGCGCCAGCAGCGCCTCCGGGACTAGCGGGGGGGACGAGTTCTTC
>-|15|TRBV20-1|many|TRBJ2-7
CSARVFTDIGYEQYF
TGCAGTGCTAGAGTTTTTACGGACATCGGCTACGAGCAGTACTTC
>-|17|TRBV3-1|-|TRBJ2-5
CASCKEVKGTYQETQYF
TGTGCCAGCTGCAAAGAGGTCAAGGGGACGTACCAAGAGACCCAGTACTTC
>-|15|TRBV12-3/TRBV12-4|many|TRBJ2-5
CASSRSAQFQETQYF
TGTGCCAGCAGCCGGAGCGCACAGTTCCAAGAGACCCAGTACTTC
>-|14|TRBV5-1|few|TRBJ1-2
CASSLDGQPYGYTF
TGCGCCAGCAGCTTGGACGGCCAGCCCTATGGCTACACCTTC
>TRBD1|14|TRBV20-1|many|TRBJ1-1
CSARDGDRDTEAFF
TGCAGTGCTAGAGATGGGGACAGGGACACTGAAGCTTTCTTT
>-|12|TRBV24-1|many|TRBJ2-1
CATLGGLDEQFF
TGTGCCACCCTGGGGGGTCTGGATGAGCAGTTCTTC
>-|15|TRBV5-1|many|TRBJ2-2
CASSLSTANTGELFF
TGCGCCAGCAGCTTGTCGACAGCGAACACCGGGGAGCTGTTTTTT
>-|13|TRBV20-1|many|TRBJ2-3
CSLNSGYADTQYF
TGCAGCCTCAATTCAGGGTACGCAGATACGCAGTATTTT
>TRBD2|15|TRBV12-3/TRBV12-4|many|TRBJ2-2
CASSSGGSRTGELFF
TGTGCCAGCAGTTCCGGGGGGTCGCGCACCGGGGAGCTGTTTTTT
>-|14|TRBV4-2|-|TRBJ1-5
CARSPRVGGQPQHF
TGTGCCAGGAGCCCTCGCGTCGGCGGTCAGCCCCAGCATTTT
>TRBD1|14|TRBV5-1|many|TRBJ2-7
CASSQDRGAYEQYF
TGCGCCAGCAGCCAGGACAGGGGTGCATACGAGCAGTACTTC